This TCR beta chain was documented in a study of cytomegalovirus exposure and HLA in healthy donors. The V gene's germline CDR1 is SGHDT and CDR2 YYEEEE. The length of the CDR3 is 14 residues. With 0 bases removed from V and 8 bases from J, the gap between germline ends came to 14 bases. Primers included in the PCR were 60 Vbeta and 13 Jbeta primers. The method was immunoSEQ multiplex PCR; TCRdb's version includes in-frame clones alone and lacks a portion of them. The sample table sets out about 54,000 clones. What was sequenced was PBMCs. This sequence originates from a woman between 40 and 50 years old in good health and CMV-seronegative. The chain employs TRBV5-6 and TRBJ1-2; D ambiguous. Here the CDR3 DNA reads TGTGCCAGCAGCTTGGCGGGAGGAGCGGGCGGCTACACCTTC. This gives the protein CASSLAGGAGGYTF.